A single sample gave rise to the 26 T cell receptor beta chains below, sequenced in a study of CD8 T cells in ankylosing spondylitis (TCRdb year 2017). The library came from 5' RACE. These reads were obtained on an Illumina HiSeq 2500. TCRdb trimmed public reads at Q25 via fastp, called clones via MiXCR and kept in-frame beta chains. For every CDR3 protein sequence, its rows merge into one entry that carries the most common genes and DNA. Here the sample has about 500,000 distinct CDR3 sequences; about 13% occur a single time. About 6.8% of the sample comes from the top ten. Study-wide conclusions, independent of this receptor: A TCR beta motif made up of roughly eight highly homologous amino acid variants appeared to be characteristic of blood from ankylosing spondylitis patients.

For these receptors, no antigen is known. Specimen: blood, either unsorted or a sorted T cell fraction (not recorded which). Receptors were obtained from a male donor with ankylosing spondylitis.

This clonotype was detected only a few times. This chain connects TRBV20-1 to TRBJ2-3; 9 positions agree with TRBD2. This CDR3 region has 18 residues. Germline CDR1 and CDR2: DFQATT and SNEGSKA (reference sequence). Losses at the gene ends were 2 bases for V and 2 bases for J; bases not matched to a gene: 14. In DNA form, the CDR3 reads TGCAGTGCTAGAAGCCCCGTCGGAGCGGGAGGCTTCACAGATACGCAGTATTTT. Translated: CSARSPVGAGGFTDTQYF.

The CDR3 DNA is TGTGCCAGCAGTTCACCGGGACAGGGCGGGCCCCAGCATTTT. It specifies CASSSPGQGGPQHF. This chain links TRBV6-5 with TRBJ1-5; 9 bases fit TRBD1. Trimming took 4 bases from V and 9 from J; bases not matched to a gene: 7. The CDR3 is 14 amino acids. CDR1 and CDR2 (germline): MNHEY, SVGAGI.

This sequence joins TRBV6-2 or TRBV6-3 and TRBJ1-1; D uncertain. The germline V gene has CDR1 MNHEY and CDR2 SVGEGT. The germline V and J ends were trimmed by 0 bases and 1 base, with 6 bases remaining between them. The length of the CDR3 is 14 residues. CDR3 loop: CASSYSLGNTEAFF. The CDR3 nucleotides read TGTGCCAGCAGTTACTCGCTAGGGAACACTGAAGCTTTCTTT.

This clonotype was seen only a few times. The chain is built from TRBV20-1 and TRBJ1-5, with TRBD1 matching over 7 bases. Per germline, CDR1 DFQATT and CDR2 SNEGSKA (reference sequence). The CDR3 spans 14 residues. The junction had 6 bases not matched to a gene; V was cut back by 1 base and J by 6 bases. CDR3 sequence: CSARASTGTQPQHF. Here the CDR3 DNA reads TGCAGTGCTAGAGCCTCGACAGGGACTCAGCCCCAGCATTTT.

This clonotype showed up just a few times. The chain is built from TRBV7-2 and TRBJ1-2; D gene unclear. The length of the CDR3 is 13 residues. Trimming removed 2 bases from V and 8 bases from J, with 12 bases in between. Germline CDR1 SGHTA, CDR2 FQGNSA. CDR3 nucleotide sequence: TGTGCCAGCAGCTTAACGTCGGTGGGGGGCTACACCTTC. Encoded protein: CASSLTSVGGYTF.

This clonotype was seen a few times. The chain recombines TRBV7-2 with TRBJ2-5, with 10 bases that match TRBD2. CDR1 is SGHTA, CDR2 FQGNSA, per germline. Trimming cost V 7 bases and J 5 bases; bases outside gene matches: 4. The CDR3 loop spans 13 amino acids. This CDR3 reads CASTRTSGETQYF. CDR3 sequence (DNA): TGTGCCAGCACCAGGACTAGCGGTGAGACCCAGTACTTC.

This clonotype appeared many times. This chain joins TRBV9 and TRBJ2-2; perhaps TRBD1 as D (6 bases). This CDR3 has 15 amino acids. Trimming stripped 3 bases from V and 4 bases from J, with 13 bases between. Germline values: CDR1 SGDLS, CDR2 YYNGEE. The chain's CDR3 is CASSAGHYRTGELFF. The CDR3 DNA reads TGTGCCAGCAGCGCGGGACACTATCGCACCGGGGAGCTGTTTTTT.

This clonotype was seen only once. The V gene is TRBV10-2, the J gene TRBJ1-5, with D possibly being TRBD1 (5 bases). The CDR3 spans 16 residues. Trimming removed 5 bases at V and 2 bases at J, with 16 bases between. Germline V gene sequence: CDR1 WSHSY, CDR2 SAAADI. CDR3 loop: CASSLQGAWGNQPQHF. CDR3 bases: TGCGCCAGCAGTCTTCAGGGAGCGTGGGGCAATCAGCCCCAGCATTTT.

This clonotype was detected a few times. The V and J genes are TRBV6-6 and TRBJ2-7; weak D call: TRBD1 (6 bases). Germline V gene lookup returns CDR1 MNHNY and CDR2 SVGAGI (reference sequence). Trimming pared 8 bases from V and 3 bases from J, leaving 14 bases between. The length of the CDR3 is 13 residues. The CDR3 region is CASSIGQLYEQYV. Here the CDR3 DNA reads TGTGCCAGCTCGATTGGACAGCTCTACGAGCAGTACGTC.

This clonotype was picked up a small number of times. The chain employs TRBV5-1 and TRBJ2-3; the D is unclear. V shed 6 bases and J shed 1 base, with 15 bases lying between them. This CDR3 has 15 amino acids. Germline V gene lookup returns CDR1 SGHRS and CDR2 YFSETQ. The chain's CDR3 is CASIRHSGGTDTQYF. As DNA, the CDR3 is TGCGCCAGCATCCGTCACTCCGGAGGCACAGATACGCAGTATTTT.

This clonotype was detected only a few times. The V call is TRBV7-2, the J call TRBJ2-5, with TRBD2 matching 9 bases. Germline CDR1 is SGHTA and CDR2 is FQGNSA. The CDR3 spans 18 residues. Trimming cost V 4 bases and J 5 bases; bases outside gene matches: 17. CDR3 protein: CASSSPKIAGEAGETQYF. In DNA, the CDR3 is TGTGCCAGCAGCTCGCCTAAGATAGCGGGAGAGGCGGGGGAGACCCAGTACTTC.

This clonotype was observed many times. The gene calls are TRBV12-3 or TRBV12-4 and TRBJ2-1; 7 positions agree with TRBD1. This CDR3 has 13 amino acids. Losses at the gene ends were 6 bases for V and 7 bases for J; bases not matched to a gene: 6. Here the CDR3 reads CASRRQGWNEQFF. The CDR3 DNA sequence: TGTGCCAGCAGGAGACAGGGTTGGAATGAGCAGTTCTTC.

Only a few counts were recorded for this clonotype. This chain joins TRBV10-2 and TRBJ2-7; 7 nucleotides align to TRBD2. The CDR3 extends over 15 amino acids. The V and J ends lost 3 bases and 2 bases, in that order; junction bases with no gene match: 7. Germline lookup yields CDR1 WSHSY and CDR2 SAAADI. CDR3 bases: TGCGCCAGCAGTGATCCTAGCGGCGGAGCCTACGAGCAGTACGTC. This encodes CASSDPSGGAYEQYV.

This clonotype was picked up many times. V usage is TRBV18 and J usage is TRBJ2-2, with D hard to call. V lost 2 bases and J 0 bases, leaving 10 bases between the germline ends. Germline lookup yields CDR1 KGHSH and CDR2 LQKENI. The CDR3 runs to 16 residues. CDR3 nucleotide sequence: TGTGCCAGCTCACCAAACCCCGCTGCGAACACCGGGGAGCTGTTTTTT. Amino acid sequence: CASSPNPAANTGELFF.

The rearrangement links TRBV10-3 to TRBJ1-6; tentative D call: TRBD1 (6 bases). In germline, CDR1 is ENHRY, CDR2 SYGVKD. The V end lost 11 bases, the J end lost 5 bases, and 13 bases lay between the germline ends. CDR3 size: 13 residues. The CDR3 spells CASEQGDNSPLHF. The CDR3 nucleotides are TGTGCCTCAGAACAGGGAGATAATTCACCCCTCCACTTT.

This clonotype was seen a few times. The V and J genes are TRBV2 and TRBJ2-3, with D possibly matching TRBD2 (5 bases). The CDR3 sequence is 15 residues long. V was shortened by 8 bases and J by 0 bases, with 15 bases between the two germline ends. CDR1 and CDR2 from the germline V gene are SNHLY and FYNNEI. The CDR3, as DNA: TGTGCCAGCGGCCGAGGGAACCTAAGCACAGATACGCAGTATTTT. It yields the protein CASGRGNLSTDTQYF.

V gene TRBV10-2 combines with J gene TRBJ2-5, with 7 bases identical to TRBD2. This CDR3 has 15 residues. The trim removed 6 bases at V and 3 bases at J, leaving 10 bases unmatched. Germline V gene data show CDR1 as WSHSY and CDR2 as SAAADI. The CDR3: CASRDRLAGEETQYF. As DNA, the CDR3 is TGCGCCAGCAGAGATAGACTAGCTGGTGAAGAGACCCAGTACTTC.

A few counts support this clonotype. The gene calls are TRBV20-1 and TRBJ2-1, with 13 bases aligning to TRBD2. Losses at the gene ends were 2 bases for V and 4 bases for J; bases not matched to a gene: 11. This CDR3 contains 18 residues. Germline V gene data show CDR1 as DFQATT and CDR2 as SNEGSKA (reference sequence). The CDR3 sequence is CSARRTSGRIGGYNEQFF. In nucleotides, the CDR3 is TGCAGTGCTAGACGGACTAGCGGGAGAATTGGCGGTTACAATGAGCAGTTCTTC.

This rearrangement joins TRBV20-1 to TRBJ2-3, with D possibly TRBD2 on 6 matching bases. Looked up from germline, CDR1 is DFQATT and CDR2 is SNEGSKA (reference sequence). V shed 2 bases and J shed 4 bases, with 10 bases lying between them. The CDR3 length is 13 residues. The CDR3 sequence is CSARPTRADTQYF. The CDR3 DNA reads TGCAGTGCTAGACCGACTAGGGCAGATACGCAGTATTTT.

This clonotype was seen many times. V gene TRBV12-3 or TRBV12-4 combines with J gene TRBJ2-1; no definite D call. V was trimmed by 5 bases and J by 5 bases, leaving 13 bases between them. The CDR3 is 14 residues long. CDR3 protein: CASSPQGWDNEQFF. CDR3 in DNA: TGTGCCAGCAGTCCGCAAGGTTGGGACAATGAGCAGTTCTTC.

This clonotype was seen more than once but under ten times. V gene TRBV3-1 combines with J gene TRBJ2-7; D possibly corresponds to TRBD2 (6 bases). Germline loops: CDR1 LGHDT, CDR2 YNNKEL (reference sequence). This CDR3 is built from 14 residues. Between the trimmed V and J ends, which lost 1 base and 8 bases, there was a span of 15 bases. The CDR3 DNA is TGTGCCAGCAGCCAAGGCAGCACGGGGGTGAAGCAGTACTTC. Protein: CASSQGSTGVKQYF.

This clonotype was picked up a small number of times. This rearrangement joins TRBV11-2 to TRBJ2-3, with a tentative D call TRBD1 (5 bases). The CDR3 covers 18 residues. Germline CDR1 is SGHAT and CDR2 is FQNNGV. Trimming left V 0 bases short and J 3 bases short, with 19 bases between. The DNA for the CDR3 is TGTGCCAGCAGCTTAGAGAGGTATAGGGGCGAAAAGACAGATACGCAGTATTTT. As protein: CASSLERYRGEKTDTQYF.

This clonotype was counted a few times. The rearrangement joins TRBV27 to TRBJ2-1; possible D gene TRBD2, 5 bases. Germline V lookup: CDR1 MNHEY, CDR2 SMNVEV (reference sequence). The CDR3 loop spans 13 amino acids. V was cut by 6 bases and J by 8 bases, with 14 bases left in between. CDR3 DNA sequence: TGTGCCAGCAGCTTCAGCGAGGGCCATGAGCAGTTCTTC. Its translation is CASSFSEGHEQFF.

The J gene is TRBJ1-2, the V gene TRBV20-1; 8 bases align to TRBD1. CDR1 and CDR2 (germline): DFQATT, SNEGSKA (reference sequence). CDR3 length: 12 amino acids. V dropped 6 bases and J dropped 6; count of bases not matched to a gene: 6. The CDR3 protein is CSARGRADGYTF. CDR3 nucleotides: TGCAGTGCCAGGGGGCGAGCCGATGGCTACACCTTC.

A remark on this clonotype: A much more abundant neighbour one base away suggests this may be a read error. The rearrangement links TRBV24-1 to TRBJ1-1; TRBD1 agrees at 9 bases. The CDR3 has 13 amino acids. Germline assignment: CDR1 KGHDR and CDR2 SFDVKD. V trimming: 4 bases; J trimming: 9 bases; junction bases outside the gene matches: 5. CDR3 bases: TGTGCCACCAGTGACACCTACAGGGGGCAAGCTTTCTTT. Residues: CATSDTYRGQAFF.

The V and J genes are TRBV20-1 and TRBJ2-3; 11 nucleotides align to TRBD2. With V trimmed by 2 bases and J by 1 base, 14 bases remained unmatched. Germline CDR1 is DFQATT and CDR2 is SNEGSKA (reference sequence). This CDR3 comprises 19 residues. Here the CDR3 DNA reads TGCAGTGCTAGATTTCTCGGGACTAGCGGAACTGCTGGCACAGATACGCAGTATTTT. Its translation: CSARFLGTSGTAGTDTQYF.